The 27 T cell receptor beta chains reported below all come from one sample, sequenced in a study of metastatic and nonmetastatic thyroid tumors. TCRdb called clones again from the PCR reads with MiXCR. The sample shows 30,000 or so clones, 7% to 9% of them seen only once. All patients reached thyroid surgery having received no treatment beforehand. What was sequenced was blood. The receptors originated from a female donor with papillary thyroid cancer or a benign thyroid nodule (not recorded which). Some clones in this sample may be carry-over from other donors' samples.

This clone was detected ten times or more. V usage is TRBV13 and J usage is TRBJ1-2, with D hard to call. The germline V and J ends were trimmed by 4 bases and 8 bases, with 14 bases remaining between them. The germline gives CDR1 PRHDT, CDR2 FYEKMQ (reference sequence). The CDR3 runs to 13 residues. CDR3 coding DNA: TGTGCCAGCAGCTCCGTCGGGCGGGAGGGCTACACCTTC. Residues: CASSSVGREGYTF.

This clone was found many times. Since a much larger clone is just one base distant, this may be a read error. V usage is TRBV19 and J usage is TRBJ1-6; 9 nucleotides match TRBD1. The CDR3 extends over 13 amino acids. Germline CDR1 is LNHDA and CDR2 is SQIVND (reference sequence). This chain's CDR3 is CTSSGTGRSPLHF. DNA of the CDR3: TGTACCAGTAGCGGGACAGGGAGATCACCCCTCCACTTT.

This clone was seen ten or more times. Because the CDR3 is missing its conserved closing phenylalanine or tryptophan, this is likely a read error. It is unclear where the CDR3 begins or ends on the DNA, so no DNA is shown, and the CDR3 is as TCRdb lists it. The V gene is TRBV14, the J gene TRBJ2-3; the table assigns TRBD1, which was not confirmed against the DNA. The CDR3 region is 11 residues in length, termini included. Germline CDR1 SGHDN, CDR2 FVKESK. The CDR3 sequence: CASGRDRGRLD.

This clone was found a few times. A much larger clone is a single base away; this may be a read error. The chain carries TRBV2 and TRBJ1-4, with TRBD1 as a possible D gene (5 bases). V shed 11 bases and J shed 7 bases, with 17 bases lying between them. The CDR3 has 13 amino acids. Germline V gives CDR1 SNHLY, CDR2 FYNNEI. CDR3 sequence (DNA): TGTGCCGGCACCCAATGGGGGGGTGAAAAACTGTTTTTT. Protein: CAGTQWGGEKLFF.

This clone was detected ten times or more. The rearrangement uses TRBV6-2 or TRBV6-3 and TRBJ2-7, with D perhaps being TRBD1 or TRBD2 (5 bases each). This CDR3 has 18 amino acids. Germline V lookup: CDR1 MNHEY, CDR2 SVGEGT. V was pared by 5 bases and J by 2 bases, with 25 bases between. The CDR3 spells CASSRTLTDGTSTYEQYF. The DNA for the CDR3 is TGTGCCAGCAGTCGAACACTCACCGACGGGACCAGCACCTACGAGCAGTACTTC.

This clone was observed at least ten times. The chain couples TRBV12-3 or TRBV12-4 to TRBJ2-6; maybe TRBD1 (5 bases). With 4 bases removed from V and 2 bases from J, the gap between germline ends came to 9 bases. CDR3 size: 15 residues. The CDR3 nucleotides are TGTGCCAGCAGTTCCACAGGCACTGGGGCCAACGTCCTGACTTTC. Translating it yields CASSSTGTGANVLTF.

This clone has a handful of counts. A single base separates this from a much larger clone, so it may be a read error. This rearrangement joins TRBV7-2 to TRBJ2-5, with D perhaps TRBD2 (6 bases). This CDR3 has 15 amino acids. The V gene lost 9 bases and the J gene lost 4 bases, with 21 bases spanning the gap. Germline lookup yields CDR1 SGHTA and CDR2 FQGNSA. As DNA, the CDR3 is TGTGCCAGTTCCCATCAACGGGGAGGAAGAGAGACCCAGTACTTC. Translation gives CASSHQRGGRETQYF.

This clone was picked up many times. The chain joins TRBV7-9 to TRBJ1-1; D perhaps matches TRBD1 (6 bases). The CDR3 has 13 amino acids. The V gene's germline CDR1 is SEHNR and CDR2 FQNEAQ (reference sequence). Trimming shortened V by 5 bases and J by 4 bases, and 11 bases separated the two germline ends. CDR3 protein: CASSLTGPTEAFF. In nucleotides, the CDR3 is TGTGCCAGCAGCCTCACAGGGCCCACTGAAGCTTTCTTT.

For this clone: Just one base apart from a much larger clone, this may be a read error. The rearrangement uses TRBV29-1 and TRBJ1-6; D call uncertain. The CDR3 is made up of 13 amino acids. Germline V gene sequence: CDR1 SQVTM, CDR2 ANQGSEA. The CDR3 sequence: CSVCWQEGSRLHF. Written as DNA, the CDR3 is TGCAGCGTATGTTGGCAGGAAGGTTCACGCCTCCACTTT.

This clone was picked up many times. The genes are TRBV10-1 and TRBJ2-7; 11 nucleotides align to TRBD2. J lost 4 bases, V lost 6 bases, and 11 bases had no gene match. The CDR3 is 16 amino acids. CDR1 WNHNN and CDR2 SYGVQD come from the germline V gene (reference sequence). CDR3 bases: TGCGCCAGCAGCCCCGAGACTAGCGGGACTCCATACGAGCAGTACTTC. Residues: CASSPETSGTPYEQYF.

This clone showed up just a few times. A much larger clone lies one base from this, so it may be a read error. The rearrangement links TRBV6-1 to TRBJ2-7; D not certain. Germline CDR1 and CDR2: MNHNS and SASEGT. The CDR3 consists of 13 residues. Trimming removed 5 bases at V and 5 bases at J, with 13 bases between. The DNA of the CDR3 is TGTGCCAGCAGTTTACAGAGGTTCCACGAGCAGTACTTC. Amino acid sequence: CASSLQRFHEQYF.

The table lists this clone with many counts. Here the CDR3 reads CASTTGISGNTIYF. CDR3 coding DNA: TGTGCCAGCACTACGGGGATCTCTGGAAACACCATATATTTT. V is TRBV6-1 and J is TRBJ1-3; D is undetermined. Trimming removed 7 bases at V and 0 bases at J, with 10 bases between. From germline, CDR1 is MNHNS and CDR2 SASEGT. This CDR3 has 14 amino acids.

There are a few counts of this clone. The chain is built from TRBV7-8 and TRBJ1-4; D is possibly TRBD1 (5 bases). CDR1 is SGHVS, CDR2 FQNEAQ, per germline. The V and J ends lost 5 bases and 0 bases respectively, with 10 bases between them. The CDR3 consists of 15 residues. The CDR3 here is CASSPPGATNEKLFF. For the CDR3, the DNA is TGTGCCAGCAGCCCCCCGGGGGCAACTAATGAAAAACTGTTTTTT.

This clone was detected ten times or more. The chain carries TRBV11-2 and TRBJ2-3, with 8 bases lining up with TRBD2. The CDR3 is 17 amino acids. V gave up 5 bases and J gave up 2 bases; unmatched junction bases: 12. The germline gives CDR1 SGHAT, CDR2 FQNNGV. The CDR3 DNA reads TGTGCCAGCAGCCCCGGGGGGGCGGGGGGCTACACAGATACGCAGTATTTT. Protein product: CASSPGGAGGYTDTQYF. The complete variable domain, with remaining parts taken from reference TRBV11-2 and TRBJ2-3, reads EAGVAQSPRYKIIEKRQSVAFWCNPISGHATLYWYQQILGQGPKLLIQFQNNGVVDDSQLPKDRFSAERLKGVDSTLKIQPAKLEDSAVYLCASSPGGAGGYTDTQYFGPGTRLTVL.

This clone was observed at least ten times. The V gene is TRBV5-1, the J gene TRBJ2-2; TRBD2 is a possible D gene (5 bases). Germline values: CDR1 SGHRS, CDR2 YFSETQ. This CDR3 spans 15 amino acids. V lost 0 bases, J lost 4 bases, and 10 bases lay in between. CDR3 sequence: CASSLDLASTGELFF. The CDR3 nucleotides read TGCGCCAGCAGCTTGGACCTAGCAAGCACCGGGGAGCTGTTTTTT.

Ten or more counts support this clone. V is TRBV29-1 and J is TRBJ2-2; D may be TRBD1 or TRBD2 (5 bases each). Between the trimmed V and J ends, which lost 7 bases and 2 bases, there was a span of 14 bases. CDR3 length equals 14 residues. Germline V gives CDR1 SQVTM, CDR2 ANQGSEA. CDR3 region: CSARTGRNTGELFF. CDR3 bases: TGCAGCGCCAGAACGGGGCGAAACACCGGGGAGCTGTTTTTT.

In its sample, this clone was seen many times. The gene calls are TRBV6-5 and TRBJ2-5, with no clear D. This CDR3 is built from 13 residues. Trimming stripped 2 bases from V and 4 bases from J, with 8 bases between. CDR1 and CDR2 from the germline V gene are MNHEY and SVGAGI. As DNA, the CDR3 is TGTGCCAGCAGTTACACCTGGGGAGAGACCCAGTACTTC. This sequence encodes CASSYTWGETQYF.

This clone was observed at least ten times. Since a much larger clone is just one base distant, this may be a read error. The rearrangement joins TRBV6-5 to TRBJ2-7, with 13 bases lining up with TRBD2. From germline, CDR1 is MNHEY and CDR2 SVGAGI. This CDR3 region has 16 residues. Here the CDR3 reads CAGSSSGTSGTYEQYF. CDR3 nucleotide sequence: TGTGCCGGCAGTTCGTCCGGGACTAGCGGGACCTACGAGCAGTACTTC.

In its sample, this clone was seen many times. The rearrangement uses TRBV28 and TRBJ2-6; a possible D gene is TRBD1 (6 bases). V lost 6 bases and J 4 bases, leaving 10 bases between the germline ends. CDR1 MDHEN and CDR2 SYDVKM come from the germline V gene. The length of the CDR3 is 14 residues. In DNA, the CDR3 is TGTGCCAGCAGCCTCCAGGGGGGGGCCAACGTCCTGACTTTC. Its protein is CASSLQGGANVLTF.

This clone was counted many times. The chain has TRBV11-3 and TRBJ2-1, with unresolved D. Germline V CDR1 and CDR2: SGHNT, YENEEA. This CDR3 has 16 amino acids. The germline V and J ends were trimmed by 5 bases and 6 bases, with 20 bases remaining between them. This CDR3 is CASSMGRVNSGNEQFF. For the CDR3, the DNA is TGTGCCAGCAGCATGGGCCGGGTGAATTCCGGCAATGAGCAGTTCTTC.

To note about this clone: This may arise from a read error, as a much more abundant clone is one base away. CDR3 protein: CASIPFEGRTDTQYF. Written as DNA, the CDR3 is TGTGCCAGCATTCCATTTGAGGGGCGGACAGATACGCAGTATTTT. The chain has TRBV9 and TRBJ2-3; the D gene could be TRBD1 or TRBD2 (5 bases each). With 6 bases removed from V and 3 bases from J, the gap between germline ends came to 17 bases. The CDR3 totals 15 residues. Looked up from germline, CDR1 is SGDLS and CDR2 is YYNGEE. The whole variable domain, filled in from reference TRBV9 and TRBJ2-3, reads DSGVTQTPKHLITATGQRVTLRCSPRSGDLSVYWYQQSLDQGLQFLIQYYNGEERAKGNILERFSAQQFPDLHSELNLSSLELGDSALYFCASIPFEGRTDTQYFGPGTRLTVL.

This clone occurred many times. This chain connects TRBV20-1 to TRBJ2-1, with D possibly being TRBD1 or TRBD2 (5 bases each). V dropped 3 bases and J dropped 7 bases, with 16 bases sitting between them. The CDR3 extends over 14 amino acids. CDR1 is DFQATT and CDR2 is SNEGSKA in the germline V gene (reference sequence). CDR3 DNA: TGCAGTGCTAGTCGTCCGGGACCAACGAATGAGCAGTTCTTC. Translation: CSASRPGPTNEQFF.

At least ten counts were recorded for this clone. The CDR3 region has the DNA TGTGCCAGCACTCCAGGTAGTGGAACAGCTAACTACGAGCAGTACTTC. The encoded protein is CASTPGSGTANYEQYF. The chain has TRBV28 and TRBJ2-7; D is unresolved. CDR1 is MDHEN and CDR2 is SYDVKM in the germline V gene. The CDR3 is 16 residues long. Trimming took 7 bases from V and 3 from J, leaving 22 bases between them.

In its sample, this clone was seen many times. The V and J genes are TRBV3-1 and TRBJ2-4; 8 nucleotides match TRBD2. This CDR3 has 15 amino acids. Germline V lookup: CDR1 LGHDT, CDR2 YNNKEL (reference sequence). Unmatched junction bases numbered 9, after V lost 6 bases and J lost 5 bases. The CDR3 reads CASSHFGGAQNIQYF. The CDR3 DNA reads as TGTGCCAGCAGTCATTTCGGGGGGGCACAAAACATTCAGTACTTC.

This clone was seen many times. J is TRBJ2-3 and V is TRBV18, with D hard to call. This CDR3 has 12 amino acids. V shed 4 bases and J shed 10 bases, with 12 bases lying between them. Germline V gene sequence: CDR1 KGHSH, CDR2 LQKENI. The CDR3 is CASSLSLGPQYF. In DNA, the CDR3 is TGTGCCAGCTCACTCTCTCTTGGCCCGCAGTATTTT. Full variable domain (outside the CDR3, taken from reference TRBV18 and TRBJ2-3): NAGVMQNPRHLVRRRGQEARLRCSPMKGHSHVYWYRQLPEEGLKFMVYLQKENIIDESGMPKERFSAEFPKEGPSILRIQQVVRGDSAAYFCASSLSLGPQYFGPGTRLTVL.

This clone was picked up many times. This chain joins TRBV5-1 and TRBJ2-3, with D possibly being TRBD1 (5 bases). The CDR3 has 16 amino acids. V lost 0 bases and J lost 7, with 18 bases in between. The germline CDR1 and CDR2 sequences are SGHRS and YFSETQ. The CDR3 sequence is CASSLAPTGAEHTQYF. CDR3 nucleotide sequence: TGCGCCAGCAGCTTGGCCCCGACTGGGGCCGAGCATACGCAGTATTTT.

Ten or more counts support this clone. The V gene is TRBV7-2, the J gene TRBJ1-2; 8 positions match TRBD1. The CDR3 covers 15 residues. Germline loops: CDR1 SGHTA, CDR2 FQGNSA. Trimming removed 2 bases from V and 4 bases from J; junction bases left unmatched: 6. CDR3 DNA sequence: TGTGCCAGCAGCTTAAACCAGGGGGCAGGCTATGGCTACACCTTC. As protein: CASSLNQGAGYGYTF.